The 14 T cell receptor beta chains listed next were all sequenced from one sample in a study of post-analysis software for immune sequencing data. Study findings and constraints: Four or five TRBV segments, including TRBV5-6, TRBV5-1 and TRBV20-1, were more frequent in patients than controls.

No antigen has been identified for these receptors. Prepared TCR beta cDNA libraries contained unique molecular identifiers. A single record per CDR3 protein comes from TCRdb applying MiXCR to the PCR reads. The table lists about 820,000 distinct CDR3 sequences, approximately 53% of them singletons. Material for sequencing was blood. The receptors here all came from a girl aged 10 to 17 with multiple sclerosis.

The chain employs TRBV7-9 and TRBJ1-6; D gene uncertain. CDR3 length: 14 residues. Trimming left V 2 bases short and J 6 bases short, with 8 bases between. CDR1 is SEHNR and CDR2 is FQNEAQ in the germline V gene (reference sequence). In nucleotides, the CDR3 is TGTGCCAGCAGCTTATTGACGGCTAATTCACCCCTCCACTTT. Protein product: CASSLLTANSPLHF.

The CDR3 here is CASRLQKQGDNIQYF. The CDR3 DNA follows: TGTGCCAGCAGGCTACAGAAACAGGGGGACAACATTCAGTACTTC. The V call is TRBV3-1, the J call TRBJ2-4, with 8 bases lining up with TRBD1. The CDR3 is 15 amino acids. Germline V CDR1 and CDR2: LGHDT, YNNKEL (reference sequence). V dropped 6 bases and J dropped 7; count of bases not matched to a gene: 11.

The V gene is TRBV20-1, the J gene TRBJ2-7; 9 nucleotides agree with TRBD2. CDR1 and CDR2 (germline): DFQATT, SNEGSKA (reference sequence). This CDR3 comprises 15 residues. Trimming removed 3 bases from V and 2 bases from J; junction bases left unmatched: 8. The CDR3 nucleotides are TGCAGTGCTAGGATTCCGGGACTAGCTCCCTACGAGCAGTACTTC. It yields the protein CSARIPGLAPYEQYF.

This clonotype came up a few times. The chain employs TRBV5-1 and TRBJ1-2, with 7 bases that match TRBD1. Trimming took 4 bases from V and 2 from J; bases not matched to a gene: 11. This CDR3 spans 16 amino acids. CDR1 is SGHRS, CDR2 YFSETQ, per germline. The CDR3, as DNA: TGCGCCAGCAGCCCGGAGCCGGGACAGAGAAACTATGGCTACACCTTC. Translated, it gives CASSPEPGQRNYGYTF.

To note about this clonotype: Possible read error: a much larger clone is one base away. The rearrangement joins TRBV29-1 to TRBJ2-1; tentatively, D is TRBD1 (6 bases). The J call is uncertain, as TRBJ2-7 better fits the DNA end. The CDR3 is made up of 12 amino acids. The germline CDR1 and CDR2 sequences are SQVTM and ANQGSEA. The CDR3 DNA follows: TGCAGCGTTGGCAGGGGAGAGAATGAGCAGTACTTC. As protein: CSVGRGENEQYF.

This sequence joins TRBV4-2 and TRBJ1-2; 8 nucleotides line up with TRBD1. V trimming: 3 bases; J trimming: 5 bases; junction bases outside the gene matches: 14. Germline lookup yields CDR1 LGHNA and CDR2 YNFKEQ. This CDR3 has 17 amino acids. As DNA, the CDR3 is TGTGCCAGCAGCCATCCTCCAGTGACAGGGGCCTCTTATGGCTACACCTTC. Translating it yields CASSHPPVTGASYGYTF.

The V call is TRBV24-1, the J call TRBJ2-5; 10 positions match TRBD2. This CDR3 has 16 residues. CDR1 is KGHDR and CDR2 is SFDVKD in the germline V gene. V was clipped by 4 bases and J by 7 bases; unmatched bases: 11. CDR3 sequence: CATSERLAGAPGTQYF. DNA for the CDR3: TGTGCCACCAGTGAGCGTCTAGCGGGAGCGCCGGGGACCCAGTACTTC.

The genes are TRBV25-1 and TRBJ1-5; 8 nucleotides agree with TRBD1. With V trimmed by 5 bases and J by 2 bases, 8 bases remained unmatched. Germline V gives CDR1 MGHDK, CDR2 SYGVNS. The CDR3 is 16 residues long. The CDR3 here is CASSPHRGQGNQPQHF. The CDR3 DNA reads as TGTGCCAGCAGTCCCCATAGGGGACAGGGCAATCAGCCCCAGCATTTT. The full variable domain, completed using reference TRBV25-1 and TRBJ1-5, is EADIYQTPRYLVIGTGKKITLECSQTMGHDKMYWYQQDPGMELHLIHYSYGVNSTEKGDLSSESTVSRIRTEHFPLTLESARPSHTSQYLCASSPHRGQGNQPQHFGDGTRLSIL.

V gene TRBV18 combines with J gene TRBJ2-1, with D uncertain. The CDR3 length is 16 residues. The germline gives CDR1 KGHSH, CDR2 LQKENI. V dropped 0 bases and J dropped 6 bases, with 15 bases sitting between them. This chain's CDR3 is CASSPPWPRMGNEQFF. The CDR3 DNA reads TGTGCCAGCTCACCACCGTGGCCCAGAATGGGCAATGAGCAGTTCTTC. Filled out from reference TRBV18 and TRBJ2-1, the complete variable domain reads NAGVMQNPRHLVRRRGQEARLRCSPMKGHSHVYWYRQLPEEGLKFMVYLQKENIIDESGMPKERFSAEFPKEGPSILRIQQVVRGDSAAYFCASSPPWPRMGNEQFFGPGTRLTVL.

J is TRBJ2-5 and V is TRBV4-2; 11 bases line up with TRBD2. V trimming: 0 bases; J trimming: 4 bases; junction bases outside the gene matches: 4. Germline CDR1 LGHNA, CDR2 YNFKEQ. This CDR3 is 16 amino acids long. In DNA, the CDR3 is TGTGCCAGCAGCCAAGAAACTAGCGGGGGCACAGAGACCCAGTACTTC. Amino acid sequence: CASSQETSGGTETQYF.

The chain joins TRBV15 to TRBJ2-1, with 9 bases matching TRBD1. The germline gives CDR1 LNHNV, CDR2 YYDKDF (reference sequence). The length of the CDR3 is 16 residues. Trimming removed 11 bases from V and 6 bases from J; junction bases left unmatched: 17. This CDR3 is CASGQGRWVGGNEQFF. The CDR3 nucleotides are TGTGCCTCAGGACAGGGGAGGTGGGTTGGTGGCAATGAGCAGTTCTTC.

The CDR3 DNA sequence: TGCAGCGTAGCCAGTAGAGGGTCTGGGGCCAACGTCCTGACTTTC. Its protein product is CSVASRGSGANVLTF. The chain recombines TRBV29-1 with TRBJ2-6; D might be TRBD2 (5 bases). The CDR3 extends over 15 amino acids. The V end lost 6 bases, the J end lost 1 base, and 13 bases lay between the germline ends. The germline V gene encodes CDR1 SQVTM and CDR2 ANQGSEA. Full variable domain (outside the CDR3, taken from reference TRBV29-1 and TRBJ2-6): SAVISQKPSRDICQRGTSLTIQCQVDSQVTMMFWYRQQPGQSLTLIATANQGSEATYESGFVIDKFPISRPNLTFSTLTVSNMSPEDSSIYLCSVASRGSGANVLTFGAGSRLTVL.

The V gene is TRBV20-1, the J gene TRBJ1-5, with 10 bases that match TRBD1. From germline, CDR1 is DFQATT and CDR2 SNEGSKA (reference sequence). Germline trimming cut 1 base from V and 5 bases from J; bases unmatched to any gene: 2. This CDR3 spans 14 amino acids. The CDR3 DNA sequence: TGCAGTGCTAGAGGGGGGACAGGGGATCAGCCCCAGCATTTT. Amino acids: CSARGGTGDQPQHF.

The chain is built from TRBV12-5 and TRBJ1-2; 7 bases line up with TRBD1. J lost 1 base, V lost 3 bases, and 8 bases had no gene match. This CDR3 has 16 amino acids. The germline gives CDR1 LGHNT, CDR2 FRNRAP. The CDR3 nucleotides are TGTGCTAGTGGTTTTTTTCAGGGGGGATTTAACTATGGCTACACCTTC. Translating gives CASGFFQGGFNYGYTF.